The next 29 T cell receptor beta chains were all read from a single sample in a study of T cell changes during pregnancy in multiple sclerosis. Libraries were prepared by immunoSEQ multiplex PCR; TCRdb keeps only in-frame clonotypes and omits some of them. The sample has some 80,000 clones, 85% to 95% seen once. Sequencing used peripheral blood, obtained in the third trimester of pregnancy. Receptors were obtained from a female donor with multiple sclerosis, enrolled in a pregnancy study.

This clone has only a few counts. The gene calls are TRBV5-4 and TRBJ2-3, with 16 bases matching TRBD2. With 0 bases clipped from V and 0 bases from J, the junction kept 4 bases outside the gene matches. Germline V gene lookup returns CDR1 SGHNT and CDR2 YYREEE (reference sequence). This CDR3 region has 19 residues. CDR3 DNA sequence: TGTGCCAGCAGCTTGGAGGGACTAGCGGGGGGGTTTAGCACAGATACGCAGTATTTT. Protein: CASSLEGLAGGFSTDTQYF.

The chain employs TRBV11-2 and TRBJ2-3; tentative D call: TRBD1 (6 bases). Per germline, CDR1 SGHAT and CDR2 FQNNGV. V was trimmed by 5 bases and J by 0 bases, leaving 21 bases between them. The CDR3 covers 18 residues. The chain's CDR3 is CASSVKFGGRGSTDTQYF. CDR3 DNA sequence: TGTGCCAGCAGCGTTAAATTCGGCGGAAGGGGGAGCACAGATACGCAGTATTTT.

This chain links TRBV5-5 with TRBJ1-1, with 7 bases aligning to TRBD1. Germline CDR1 and CDR2: SGHKS and YYEKEE (reference sequence). The trim removed 4 bases at V and 2 bases at J, leaving 5 bases unmatched. The CDR3 is 14 residues long. CDR3 DNA: TGTGCCAGCAGCGCCCGACAGGGAAACACTGAAGCTTTCTTT. It yields the protein CASSARQGNTEAFF.

The chain recombines TRBV6-5 with TRBJ1-4, with a weak D call TRBD1 (6 bases). The V gene's germline CDR1 is MNHEY and CDR2 SVGAGI. The CDR3 runs 15 residues. Trimming took 0 bases from V and 1 from J, leaving 6 bases between them. CDR3 region: CASSYSTGTNEKLFF. The CDR3 DNA reads TGTGCCAGCAGTTACTCGACAGGAACTAATGAAAAACTGTTTTTT.

The chain employs TRBV6-1 and TRBJ2-5; D is ambiguous. V lost 8 bases and J 12 bases, leaving 22 bases between the germline ends. The CDR3 spans 13 residues. The germline gives CDR1 MNHNS, CDR2 SASEGT. The CDR3 bases are TGTGCCAGCCTGCTCGGGTTACCCCCTAAAGAGTACTTC. It codes for CASLLGLPPKEYF.

This clone has only one observation. The CDR3 here is CASSRVSGGTGELFF. The CDR3 bases are TGTGCCAGCAGTCGGGTCTCAGGAGGGACCGGGGAGCTGTTTTTT. This chain connects TRBV6-1 to TRBJ2-2, with D perhaps matching TRBD2 (6 bases). The CDR3 consists of 15 residues. The ends were cut back, 5 bases at V and 5 bases at J, with 15 bases in the middle. Looked up from germline, CDR1 is MNHNS and CDR2 is SASEGT.

The J gene is TRBJ1-2, the V gene TRBV10-3; perhaps TRBD1 as D (5 bases). The germline gives CDR1 ENHRY, CDR2 SYGVKD. Trimming stripped 5 bases from V and 4 bases from J, with 14 bases between. The CDR3 runs 14 residues. In DNA, the CDR3 is TGTGCCATCAGTCAAACGACAGCAGCCTATGGCTACACCTTC. Protein product: CAISQTTAAYGYTF.

In its sample, this clone was seen once. V and J are TRBV27 and TRBJ2-2; maybe TRBD2 (6 bases). The V and J ends lost 3 bases and 7 bases respectively, with 15 bases between them. CDR1 is MNHEY, CDR2 SMNVEV, per germline (reference sequence). The CDR3 is 15 amino acids. This CDR3 reads CASSFPGGGIGELFF. The CDR3 DNA sequence: TGTGCCAGCAGTTTCCCCGGCGGCGGGATCGGGGAGCTGTTTTTT.

Only one count was recorded for this clone. This chain connects TRBV2 to TRBJ2-3, with unresolved D. There are 15 residues in the CDR3. The ends were cut back, 1 base at V and 2 bases at J, with 10 bases in the middle. CDR1 and CDR2 from the germline V gene are SNHLY and FYNNEI. The DNA of the CDR3 is TGTGCCAGCAGTGAAGAGGTAGCCACCACAGATACGCAGTATTTT. Residues: CASSEEVATTDTQYF.

The CDR3 loop is CASRLGGTGGQPQHF. The CDR3 bases are TGTGCAAGTCGCTTGGGTGGGACAGGGGGTCAGCCCCAGCATTTT. The chain joins TRBV12-2 to TRBJ1-5; the DNA was not compared with TRBD1, the D call given in the table. TRBV12-2 is annotated as a pseudogene. The length of the CDR3 is 15 residues.

The chain carries TRBV19 and TRBJ2-3; possible D gene TRBD1, 5 bases. CDR1 and CDR2 from the germline V gene are LNHDA and SQIVND (reference sequence). The CDR3 runs 16 residues. V was trimmed by 7 bases and J by 3 bases, leaving 20 bases between them. The CDR3 reads CASKGRWGLGTDTQYF. CDR3 nucleotides: TGTGCCAGTAAGGGGCGATGGGGATTAGGGACAGATACGCAGTATTTT.

The chain couples TRBV6-5 to TRBJ1-5; 9 bases align to TRBD1. Trimming at V came to 6 bases and at J to 6 bases, leaving 9 bases not matched to a gene. The length of the CDR3 is 15 residues. CDR1 is MNHEY, CDR2 SVGAGI, per germline. As DNA, the CDR3 is TGTGCCAGCAGCCGTAAAGGGACAGGGACTCAGCCCCAGCATTTT. It is translated as CASSRKGTGTQPQHF.

The V and J genes are TRBV4-2 and TRBJ2-5, with TRBD1 identical over 7 bases. The CDR3 runs 15 residues. Germline V gene sequence: CDR1 LGHNA, CDR2 YNFKEQ. V gave up 1 base and J gave up 3 bases; unmatched junction bases: 5. Written as DNA, the CDR3 is TGTGCCAGCAGCCAAGCGAGGGGGCCTAAAGAGACCCAGTACTTC. Its protein is CASSQARGPKETQYF.

The rearrangement joins TRBV29-1 to TRBJ2-1; D unresolved. The CDR3 totals 12 residues. Germline CDR1 reads SQVTM; CDR2 reads ANQGSEA. Trimming pared 8 bases from V and 3 bases from J, leaving 11 bases between. The CDR3 coding sequence is TGCAGCTCCCCGAGAGGCTACAATGAGCAGTTCTTC. It is translated as CSSPRGYNEQFF.

The chain uses TRBV19 and TRBJ2-7; 8 nucleotides match TRBD1. Germline CDR1 LNHDA, CDR2 SQIVND (reference sequence). The J segment lost 6 bases and the V segment lost 5 bases, leaving 9 bases of the junction unmatched. CDR3 length: 14 amino acids. CDR3 coding DNA: TGTGCCAGTAGTCCCCTCTGGACAGGGCTCGAGCAGTACTTC. Its translation is CASSPLWTGLEQYF.

This chain joins TRBV18 and TRBJ1-1, with TRBD1 as a possible D gene (6 bases). The CDR3 totals 13 residues. The germline gives CDR1 KGHSH, CDR2 LQKENI. The germline V and J ends were trimmed by 3 bases and 4 bases, with 9 bases remaining between them. CDR3 amino acids: CASSPRGGTEAFF. The DNA for the CDR3 is TGTGCCAGCTCACCGAGGGGGGGCACTGAAGCTTTCTTT.

The gene calls are TRBV10-1 and TRBJ2-7; TRBD2 is a possible D gene (5 bases). Looked up from germline, CDR1 is WNHNN and CDR2 is SYGVQD (reference sequence). The CDR3 consists of 15 residues. V was clipped by 6 bases and J by 5 bases, with 20 bases between them. CDR3 amino acids: CASSPSPGLRDEQYF. CDR3 DNA sequence: TGCGCCAGCAGCCCATCCCCGGGTTTGAGGGACGAGCAGTACTTC.

The genes are TRBV25-1 and TRBJ2-7, with TRBD2 matching over 11 bases. Germline V gene data show CDR1 as MGHDK and CDR2 as SYGVNS. The CDR3 sequence is 17 residues long. The trim removed 2 bases at V and 2 bases at J, leaving 8 bases unmatched. This chain's CDR3 is CASSEDVIAGGPYEQYF. The CDR3 coding sequence is TGTGCCAGCAGTGAAGACGTTATAGCGGGGGGGCCCTACGAGCAGTACTTC.

The chain employs TRBV9 and TRBJ2-7; D is perhaps TRBD1 (6 bases). In germline, CDR1 is SGDLS, CDR2 YYNGEE. Between the trimmed V and J ends, which lost 3 bases and 3 bases, there was a span of 19 bases. The CDR3 consists of 16 residues. CDR3 in DNA: TGTGCCAGCAGCGCGCGACAGGATTTGAGTTTCTACGAGCAGTACTTC. Protein: CASSARQDLSFYEQYF. The full variable domain, its missing parts supplied by reference TRBV9 and TRBJ2-7, is DSGVTQTPKHLITATGQRVTLRCSPRSGDLSVYWYQQSLDQGLQFLIQYYNGEERAKGNILERFSAQQFPDLHSELNLSSLELGDSALYFCASSARQDLSFYEQYFGPGTRLTVT.

The chain links TRBV12-5 to TRBJ1-1; D is unresolved. This CDR3 is 13 amino acids long. Germline V gives CDR1 LGHNT, CDR2 FRNRAP. The V gene lost 2 bases and the J gene lost 9 bases, with 13 bases spanning the gap. The CDR3 loop reads CASGLLMLRKAFF. As DNA, the CDR3 is TGTGCTAGTGGTTTGTTGATGTTGAGGAAAGCTTTCTTT.

V and J are TRBV18 and TRBJ1-1; D remains ambiguous. The CDR3 loop spans 14 amino acids. The V gene lost 6 bases and the J gene lost 2 bases, with 13 bases spanning the gap. The germline CDR1 and CDR2 sequences are KGHSH and LQKENI. DNA for the CDR3: TGTGCCAGCTCTGAAATTCGGTCCAACACTGAAGCTTTCTTT. It yields the protein CASSEIRSNTEAFF.

A single count supports this clone. The V gene is TRBV6-1, the J gene TRBJ1-4; possible D gene TRBD1, 5 bases. The length of the CDR3 is 13 residues. V gave up 11 bases and J gave up 2 bases, with 12 bases separating them. Germline CDR1 is MNHNS and CDR2 is SASEGT. DNA of the CDR3: TGTGCCGGACACGGTGCGACTAATGAAAAACTGTTTTTT. Amino acids: CAGHGATNEKLFF.

The CDR3, as DNA: TGCGCCAGCAGTCTCGACAGGGCGAACACCGGGGAGCTGTTTTTT. Its protein product is CASSLDRANTGELFF. The chain employs TRBV10-1 and TRBJ2-2, with TRBD1 matching 7 bases. V trimming: 5 bases; J trimming: 0 bases; junction bases outside the gene matches: 3. CDR1 WNHNN and CDR2 SYGVQD come from the germline V gene (reference sequence). This CDR3 contains 15 residues.

This chain's CDR3 is CASSAEETGDTQYF. CDR3 DNA sequence: TGCGCCAGCAGCGCTGAAGAGACAGGAGATACGCAGTATTTT. This chain connects TRBV4-1 to TRBJ2-3, with a possible D match to TRBD1 (6 bases). The CDR3 loop spans 14 amino acids. CDR1 MGHRA and CDR2 YSYEKL come from the germline V gene. The V gene lost 5 bases and the J gene lost 5 bases, with 14 bases spanning the gap.

This chain links TRBV4-1 with TRBJ2-7; D remains unclear. This CDR3 contains 13 residues. The V end was cut by 3 bases, the J end by 5 bases, with 11 bases between. Germline CDR1 is MGHRA and CDR2 is YSYEKL. CDR3 sequence reads: CASSQLVIHEQYF. The CDR3 DNA follows: TGCGCCAGCAGCCAGCTAGTTATTCACGAGCAGTACTTC.

The chain links TRBV7-9 to TRBJ1-2; 8 nucleotides match TRBD1. J gave up 0 bases and V 5 bases, and 14 bases lay outside the gene matches. CDR3 length: 18 residues. CDR1 and CDR2 (germline): SEHNR, FQNEAQ (reference sequence). The CDR3 DNA follows: TGTGCCAGCAGCCCAAAACCCCAGGGGGCGTCCACTAACTATGGCTACACCTTC. Encoded protein: CASSPKPQGASTNYGYTF.

The rearrangement links TRBV2 to TRBJ2-1; 7 bases are a match to TRBD2. Germline CDR1 is SNHLY and CDR2 is FYNNEI. After removal of 3 bases from V and 7 bases from J, the junction contained 9 bases not matched to a gene. This CDR3 spans 15 amino acids. The CDR3 DNA reads as TGTGCCAGCAGTGATCCTCCGGGGGGAATAAATGAGCAGTTCTTC. Its protein is CASSDPPGGINEQFF.

The V and J genes are TRBV5-1 and TRBJ2-3; the D gene is possibly TRBD1 (5 bases). Per the germline V gene, CDR1 is SGHRS and CDR2 is YFSETQ. The CDR3 loop spans 14 amino acids. The V gene lost 0 bases and the J gene lost 2 bases, with 7 bases spanning the gap. CDR3 protein: CASSLGGFTDTQYF. As DNA, the CDR3 is TGCGCCAGCAGCTTGGGGGGCTTCACAGATACGCAGTATTTT.

This clone was found a few times. The chain couples TRBV11-2 to TRBJ1-2; 7 nucleotides agree with TRBD1. The V and J ends lost 5 bases and 4 bases, in that order; junction bases with no gene match: 7. Germline CDR1 and CDR2: SGHAT and FQNNGV. This CDR3 is built from 14 residues. The CDR3 sequence: CASSPLDRFYGYTF. The DNA of the CDR3 is TGTGCCAGCAGCCCATTGGACAGGTTCTATGGCTACACCTTC.